Presented here are 2 T cell receptor beta chains from one specimen sequenced in a study of T cells in Graves' hyperthyroidism and ophthalmopathy. Amplification of TCR beta CDR3 regions used RNA as the template. Researchers ran a first-round RT-PCR on the TCR CDR3 using the HTBI primer set. Each CDR3 protein gets one entry after TCRdb re-called the multiplex PCR reads with MiXCR. The table records over 650,000 distinct CDR3 sequences, roughly 17% of them present only once. The sample comprised blood. Source of these receptors: a man younger than 35 with Graves' hyperthyroidism.

This clonotype was counted at least ten times. This chain joins TRBV28 and TRBJ2-1; D is ambiguous. CDR1 is MDHEN and CDR2 is SYDVKM in the germline V gene. CDR3 size: 16 residues. Trimming stripped 3 bases from V and 5 bases from J, with 17 bases between. The CDR3 protein is CASSFIKGSGDNEQFF. DNA of the CDR3: TGTGCCAGCAGTTTTATCAAAGGGTCAGGAGACAATGAGCAGTTCTTC.

This clonotype came up a few times. The J gene is TRBJ2-7, the V gene TRBV28; D is unresolved. Germline V CDR1 and CDR2: MDHEN, SYDVKM. The CDR3 is 15 residues long. V lost 5 bases and J lost 6, with 20 bases in between. The CDR3 loop reads CASSSPAPPNLEQYF. The CDR3 DNA is TGTGCCAGCAGTAGCCCCGCACCACCGAACCTCGAGCAGTACTTC.